A selection of T cell receptor beta chains follows, all from one sample in a study of blood T cell repertoires in COVID-19. Data came from immunoSEQ multiplex PCR; TCRdb stores just in-frame clones and leaves some out. The data show about 97,000 clones, with approximately 78% seen just once and 9.8% held by the top ten. The sample consisted of peripheral blood. The receptor source for this set is a man aged 55 to 70 with active or convalescent COVID-19. Both conserved end residues are part of each CDR3. D genes are given only for firm matches. Size is stated for part of the rows, as once, few or many counts, or as a class when the clone is expanded.

>once|TRBV2|-|TRBJ2-7
CASMNSPYEQYF
TGTGCCAGCATGAACAGTCCCTACGAGCAGTACTTC
>-|TRBV5-6|TRBD1|TRBJ1-4
CASTKGAYLEKLFF
TGTGCCAGCACCAAGGGGGCTTATTTGGAAAAACTGTTTTTT
>-|TRBV5-4|-|TRBJ2-1
CASSLATGLYNEQFF
TGTGCCAGCAGCTTAGCAACGGGACTCTACAATGAGCAGTTCTTC
>-|TRBV5-1|TRBD1|TRBJ2-2
CASSLDRWDSPNTGELFF
TGCGCCAGCAGCTTGGATCGTTGGGACAGTCCGAACACCGGGGAGCTGTTTTTT
>-|TRBV12-3/TRBV12-4|-|TRBJ2-5
CASSLPQGTQYF
TGTGCCAGCAGTTTACCCCAGGGGACCCAGTACTTC
>-|TRBV7-9|-|TRBJ1-2
CASSATFLYGYTF
TGTGCCAGCAGCGCGACATTCCTCTATGGCTACACCTTC
>-|TRBV20-1|-|TRBJ2-5
CSGGDWETQYF
TGCAGTGGGGGAGACTGGGAGACCCAGTACTTC
>-|TRBV19|-|TRBJ1-1
CASTLDGVEAFF
TGTGCCAGTACCCTCGACGGGGTTGAAGCTTTCTTT
>-|TRBV5-1|TRBD1|TRBJ2-3
CASSLAGGGDTQYF
TGCGCCAGCAGCTTGGCAGGGGGCGGGGATACGCAGTATTTT
>-|TRBV6-6|-|TRBJ1-1
CASSSGQMNTEAFF
TGTGCCAGCAGTTCAGGACAGATGAACACTGAAGCTTTCTTT
>few|TRBV12-3/TRBV12-4|-|TRBJ1-2
CASSLTYRDGYTF
TGTGCCAGCAGTTTAACCTACAGGGATGGCTACACCTTC
>few|TRBV14|TRBD1|TRBJ2-6
CASSQQGARGANVLTF
TGTGCCAGCAGCCAACAGGGGGCCCGTGGGGCCAACGTCCTGACTTTC
>-|TRBV5-1|TRBD1|TRBJ1-1
CASSPGQGATEAFF
TGCGCCAGCAGCCCAGGACAGGGGGCCACTGAAGCTTTCTTT
>-|TRBV6-2/TRBV6-3|TRBD1|TRBJ2-2
CASSSGGAPPKGSGELFF
TGTGCCAGCAGTTCAGGGGGCGCCCCCCCCAAGGGGTCCGGGGAGCTGTTTTTT
>-|TRBV6-2/TRBV6-3|-|TRBJ2-5
CASSRDSNQETQYF
TGTGCCAGCAGCCGCGACTCGAACCAAGAGACCCAGTACTTC
>-|TRBV7-9|-|TRBJ2-5
CASSLGPNYQETQYF
TGTGCCAGCAGCTTAGGGCCCAATTATCAAGAGACCCAGTACTTC
>-|TRBV9|-|TRBJ1-4
CASSPGGGEKLFF
TGTGCCAGCAGCCCCGGGGGGGGTGAAAAACTGTTTTTT
>few|TRBV27|-|TRBJ2-3
CASSAQGVTQYF
TGTGCCAGCAGCGCCCAGGGCGTAACGCAGTATTTT
>-|TRBV27|TRBD1|TRBJ1-2
CASSPWTGGIQAYTF
TGTGCCAGCAGTCCGTGGACAGGGGGCATACAGGCCTACACCTTC
>-|TRBV18|TRBD1|TRBJ2-7
CASSPPGRTGGAEQYF
TGTGCCAGCTCACCACCGGGAAGGACAGGGGGCGCCGAGCAGTACTTC
>few|TRBV19|-|TRBJ2-1
CASSMKDRALAGRYNEQFF
TGTGCCAGTAGTATGAAGGACAGGGCCCTAGCGGGAAGGTACAATGAGCAGTTCTTC
>-|TRBV7-9|TRBD2|TRBJ2-1
CASSLGLAGRNEQFF
TGTGCCAGCAGCTTAGGGCTAGCGGGACGGAATGAGCAGTTCTTC
>once|TRBV13|-|TRBJ1-2
CASKPNQGLDYGYTF
TGTGCCAGCAAACCCAATCAGGGGTTGGACTATGGCTACACCTTC
>-|TRBV6-2/TRBV6-3|-|TRBJ1-5
CASSYSTRWGGSNQPQHF
TGTGCCAGCAGTTATTCCACCCGATGGGGGGGTAGCAATCAGCCCCAGCATTTT
>-|TRBV7-3|TRBD2|TRBJ2-2
CASSPLGLAGGAGELFF
TGTGCCAGCAGCCCCCTAGGACTAGCGGGAGGGGCCGGGGAGCTGTTTTTT
>-|TRBV7-7|TRBD2|TRBJ2-5
CASSLMGGRGETQYF
TGTGCTAGCAGCTTAATGGGCGGGAGGGGAGAGACCCAGTACTTC
>-|TRBV21-1|-|TRBJ2-2
CASSSPEGTGELFF
TGTGCCAGCAGCAGCCCAGAGGGCACCGGGGAGCTGTTTTTT
>-|TRBV5-4|-|TRBJ2-1
CASSLKRTYNEQFF
TGTGCCAGCAGCTTGAAACGCACTTACAATGAGCAGTTCTTC
>-|TRBV19|TRBD1|TRBJ1-1
CASSIVAGGTEAFF
TGTGCCAGTAGTATAGTGGCAGGGGGGACTGAAGCTTTCTTT
>once|TRBV14|TRBD1|TRBJ1-6
CASSERQGPGSPLHF
TGTGCCAGCAGCGAAAGACAGGGGCCGGGTTCACCCCTCCACTTT
>-|TRBV25-1|-|TRBJ2-1
CASSAQGHNEQFF
TGTGCCAGCAGTGCTCAGGGCCACAATGAGCAGTTCTTC
>-|TRBV27|-|TRBJ2-3
CASSRRAATDTQYF
TGTGCCAGCAGTCGGCGGGCAGCGACAGATACGCAGTATTTT
>-|TRBV13|-|TRBJ2-3
CASSPLAAHTDTQYF
TGTGCCAGCAGCCCGTTAGCGGCCCACACAGATACGCAGTATTTT
>-|TRBV12-3/TRBV12-4|-|TRBJ1-6
CASRGGPSPLHF
TGTGCCAGCAGGGGAGGGCCTTCACCCCTCCACTTT
>-|TRBV7-9|-|TRBJ2-7
CASSPPGRPGEQYF
TGTGCCAGCAGCCCGCCCGGTCGGCCGGGGGAGCAGTACTTC
>-|TRBV6-1|TRBD1|TRBJ1-2
CASSEPGQITYGYTF
TGTGCCAGCAGTGAGCCGGGACAGATTACCTATGGCTACACCTTC
>-|TRBV2|-|TRBJ2-2
CASRLTDSNTGELFF
TGTGCCAGCAGGCTTACGGACTCGAACACCGGGGAGCTGTTTTTT
>once|TRBV29-1|-|TRBJ1-1
CSAQGIGGTEAFF
TGCAGCGCGCAGGGGATAGGGGGCACTGAAGCTTTCTTT
>once|TRBV19|TRBD1|TRBJ1-4
CASSHRDRLNEKLFF
TGTGCCAGTAGCCACCGGGACAGGCTTAATGAAAAACTGTTTTTT
>-|TRBV6-2/TRBV6-3|-|TRBJ1-1
CASSPPGLLGTAFF
TGTGCCAGCAGCCCACCGGGACTCCTGGGGACGGCTTTCTTT
>few|TRBV5-4|TRBD1|TRBJ1-1
CASSYGQAEAFF
TGTGCCAGCAGCTACGGACAGGCTGAAGCTTTCTTT
>once|TRBV29-1|-|TRBJ2-3
CSVVRGTTLGTDTQYF
TGCAGCGTTGTGAGGGGGACTACCTTGGGCACAGATACGCAGTATTTT
>once|TRBV4-1|-|TRBJ1-1
CASSGRGGDTEAFF
TGCGCCAGCAGCGGTAGAGGGGGGGACACTGAAGCTTTCTTT
>-|TRBV30|-|TRBJ1-4
CAWSGQTREKLFF
TGTGCCTGGAGTGGCCAGACTCGGGAAAAACTGTTTTTT
>-|TRBV7-9|-|TRBJ1-4
CASSLGTISTNEKLFF
TGTGCCAGCAGCCTGGGGACAATCTCAACTAATGAAAAACTGTTTTTT
>-|TRBV25-1|-|TRBJ2-3
CASSVGGPKDTQYF
TGTGCCAGCAGTGTCGGGGGTCCCAAAGATACGCAGTATTTT
>-|TRBV19|TRBD1|TRBJ2-2
CASSQGQGSGSGELFF
TGTGCCAGTAGTCAAGGACAGGGGAGCGGTTCCGGGGAGCTGTTTTTT
>once|TRBV19|TRBD2|TRBJ2-2
CASSGAGVGTGELFF
TGTGCCAGTAGTGGGGCGGGAGTCGGGACCGGGGAGCTGTTTTTT
>-|TRBV7-8|-|TRBJ1-2
CASSPIPGARGYGYTF
TGTGCCAGCAGCCCCATCCCAGGGGCCCGGGGCTATGGCTACACCTTC
>-|TRBV6-6|-|TRBJ2-5
CASSYAPARETQYF
TGTGCCAGCAGTTACGCGCCTGCCCGAGAGACCCAGTACTTC
>-|TRBV6-1|-|TRBJ1-2
CASSEGGYGYTF
TGTGCCAGCAGTGAGGGCGGGTATGGCTACACCTTC
>-|TRBV27|TRBD1|TRBJ2-3
CASSWTGVSTDTQYF
TGTGCCAGCAGTTGGACAGGGGTTAGCACAGATACGCAGTATTTT
>-|TRBV30|-|TRBJ1-6
CAWSPVGTRNSPLHF
TGTGCCTGGAGTCCCGTTGGGACAAGGAATTCACCCCTCCACTTT
>once|TRBV27|TRBD1|TRBJ1-1
CASSLDRANTEAFF
TGTGCCAGCAGCTTGGACAGGGCGAACACTGAAGCTTTCTTT
>-|TRBV7-9|TRBD1|TRBJ2-7
CASSRDRESAAYEQYF
TGTGCCAGCAGCCGGGACAGGGAAAGTGCAGCCTACGAGCAGTACTTC